This passage covers 10 T cell receptor beta chains from one sample sequenced in a study of cytotoxic CD8 clonotypes in ibrutinib-treated CLL. The method was immunoSEQ multiplex PCR; TCRdb's version includes in-frame clones alone and lacks a portion of them. The top ten clones hold about 5.9% of a sample with a few hundred thousand clones, under 70% of them seen once. This sample comprised PBMCs, obtained after 36 months of ibrutinib treatment. The receptors shown here come from a human donor with chronic lymphocytic leukemia.

In this sample, this clone turned up a few times. The chain has TRBV13 and TRBJ2-1, with no clear D. Trimming left V 0 bases short and J 3 bases short, with 9 bases between. The CDR3 consists of 15 residues. In germline, CDR1 is PRHDT, CDR2 FYEKMQ (reference sequence). The CDR3 sequence: CASSLGRNNYNEQFF. CDR3 nucleotide sequence: TGTGCCAGCAGCTTAGGCCGGAACAACTACAATGAGCAGTTCTTC.

The V and J genes are TRBV7-9 and TRBJ1-2; 7 bases are a match to TRBD1. The CDR3 runs 14 residues. Germline-derived CDR1 and CDR2 are SEHNR and FQNEAQ (reference sequence). The V segment lost 5 bases and the J segment 4 bases; nucleotides outside the gene matches: 7. The CDR3 DNA sequence: TGTGCCAGCAGCCAAACAGGGGCCTTCTATGGCTACACCTTC. It is translated as CASSQTGAFYGYTF.

This clone was counted a few times. The genes are TRBV7-9 and TRBJ1-4; D remains unclear. This CDR3 comprises 13 residues. Trimming left V 3 bases short and J 9 bases short, with 11 bases between. Germline CDR1 is SEHNR and CDR2 is FQNEAQ (reference sequence). This CDR3 is CASSFPSEKKLFF. In DNA form, the CDR3 reads TGTGCCAGCAGCTTCCCGTCGGAAAAAAAACTGTTTTTT.

CDR3 bases: TGTGCCAGCAGTTACAGGACTAGCGGCGATACGCAGTATTTT. This codes for CASSYRTSGDTQYF. The chain links TRBV6-6 to TRBJ2-3, with 10 positions matching TRBD2. V lost 2 bases to trimming and J lost 6 bases; unmatched junction nucleotides: 2. CDR3 length: 14 amino acids. Germline-derived CDR1 and CDR2 are MNHNY and SVGAGI (reference sequence).

This clone occurred a few times. The chain links TRBV6-5 to TRBJ2-7; D call uncertain. The V gene lost 4 bases and the J gene lost 0 bases, with 13 bases spanning the gap. CDR3 length: 15 amino acids. CDR1 and CDR2 from the germline V gene are MNHEY and SVGAGI. CDR3 region: CASSSLPGSSYEQYF. In nucleotides, the CDR3 is TGTGCCAGCAGTTCACTTCCAGGTAGCTCCTACGAGCAGTACTTC.

The V gene is TRBV4-1, the J gene TRBJ2-3; 10 bases line up with TRBD1. The CDR3 length is 17 residues. From germline, CDR1 is MGHRA and CDR2 YSYEKL. V lost 5 bases and J lost 0; bases outside the gene matches: 8. The CDR3 nucleotides read TGCGCCAGCAGCTTTAGGACAGGGGGGACTAGCACAGATACGCAGTATTTT. Translation: CASSFRTGGTSTDTQYF.

The sample holds a few counts of this clone. The rearrangement links TRBV9 to TRBJ1-1, with D unclear. V dropped 3 bases and J dropped 5 bases, with 11 bases sitting between them. Germline lookup yields CDR1 SGDLS and CDR2 YYNGEE. The CDR3 totals 13 residues. DNA for the CDR3: TGTGCCAGCAGCGCGACACCGGGGACTGAAGCTTTCTTT. Its protein product is CASSATPGTEAFF.

This sequence joins TRBV4-3 and TRBJ2-5; D is unresolved. The CDR3 runs 13 residues. Germline loops: CDR1 LGHNA, CDR2 YSLEER. Deletions cut 1 base from V and 5 bases from J, with 8 bases between. CDR3 nucleotides: TGCGCCAGCAGCCAAGGACCCTCCGAGACCCAGTACTTC. It codes for CASSQGPSETQYF.

The rearrangement links TRBV21-1 to TRBJ1-4. TRBV21-1 is classified as a pseudogene. This CDR3 is built from 13 residues. The CDR3 region is CASSNRLNEKLFF. As DNA, the CDR3 is TGTGCCAGCAGCAATAGGTTAAATGAAAAACTGTTTTTT.

This clone occurred a few times. CDR3 nucleotides: TGTGCCAGCCGGGACAGATCCTACGAGCAGTACTTC. This codes for CASRDRSYEQYF. V is TRBV19 and J is TRBJ2-7; TRBD1 agrees at 7 bases. Germline lookup yields CDR1 LNHDA and CDR2 SQIVND (reference sequence). The V and J ends lost 9 bases and 1 base, in that order; junction bases with no gene match: 3. The CDR3 totals 12 residues. Full variable domain (outside the CDR3, taken from reference TRBV19 and TRBJ2-7): DGGITQSPKYLFRKEGQNVTLSCEQNLNHDAMYWYRQDPGQGLRLIYYSQIVNDFQKGDIAEGYSVSREKKESFPLTVTSAQKNPTAFYLCASRDRSYEQYFGPGTRLTVT.